This is a list of T cell receptor beta chains from one sample in a study of cytomegalovirus exposure and HLA in healthy donors. Clones were read by immunoSEQ multiplex PCR, and TCRdb kept only the in-frame ones, dropping some. The sample has more than 150,000 clones, approximately 84% seen once. The sample was PBMCs. The receptors were sampled from a man aged 18 to 29 in good health and CMV-seropositive. Each CDR3 is given without its conserved first and last residue.

j_gene,v_gene,CDR3aa
TRBJ2-5,TRBV7-2,ASSKGLAGVETQY
TRBJ2-1,TRBV27,ASSRYQGQEQF
TRBJ2-1,TRBV6-1,ASSEGVFRRGRAYNEQF
TRBJ2-1,TRBV15,ATSRDLEQF
TRBJ2-1,TRBV28,ASTEPTSGGSSYNEQF
TRBJ2-3,TRBV4-3,ASSQEARQGAADTQY
TRBJ2-3,TRBV7-6,ASSLRGLAEGRADTQY
TRBJ2-7,TRBV4-3,ASSYGTGGSSYEQY
TRBJ1-5,TRBV28,ASSLSLGSQPQH
TRBJ1-5,TRBV6-1,ASSDGTGNQPQH
TRBJ2-1,TRBV15,ATSRARGSEQF
TRBJ1-5,TRBV6-5,ASSYSIPDNNQPQH
TRBJ1-4,TRBV28,ASSSLGQGLNEKLF
TRBJ1-3,TRBV27,ASSLTGRNGNTIY
TRBJ1-4,TRBV28,ASTSRRGRRSTNEKLF
TRBJ2-2,TRBV9,ASSVESRGAGELF
TRBJ2-2,TRBV4-1,ASSQVAGGTGELF
TRBJ2-4,TRBV19,ASKPREARAKNIQY
TRBJ2-2,TRBV6-5,ASSYQATGELF
TRBJ2-1,TRBV6-1,ASSEMLAGLSNEQF
TRBJ1-5,TRBV2,ASSEATGGNQPQH
TRBJ2-7,TRBV9,ASSVAGPSYEQY
TRBJ2-7,TRBV27,ASRRVKAHEQY
TRBJ2-7,TRBV7-3,ASSLGIEDEQY
TRBJ2-7,TRBV28,ASSLSLRGDHYEQY
TRBJ2-1,TRBV7-9,ASSLPQRLAGSYNEQF
TRBJ2-1,TRBV6-4,ASSDGQTHYNEQF
TRBJ2-7,TRBV7-2,ASSVRQESAEQY
TRBJ1-1,TRBV7-9,ASSLAGAPEAF
TRBJ2-7,TRBV14,ASSLPLAGVYEQY
TRBJ2-7,TRBV15,ATSRPGGQGFSEQY
TRBJ2-3,TRBV14,ASSQGVGRGTDTQY
TRBJ2-5,TRBV28,ASSDQGLQETQY
TRBJ2-5,TRBV9,ASSLPGTSGETQY
TRBJ1-1,TRBV6-1,ASREFRRALMNTEAF
TRBJ1-4,TRBV2,ASSGHKKGNEKLF
TRBJ2-1,TRBV6-6,ASSYSQVPEQF
TRBJ2-4,TRBV4-2,ASSQDSRGNIQY
TRBJ2-1,TRBV7-9,ASSLAGRHFNEQF
TRBJ2-1,TRBV7-2,ASSLGVSSGSSYNEQF
TRBJ2-7,TRBV7-6,ASSFDRAYEQY
TRBJ2-1,TRBV15,ATSRDPSTGNEQF
TRBJ1-2,TRBV5-4,ASSCRTRKTYGYT
TRBJ2-6,TRBV18,ASSQGASGANVLT
TRBJ2-4,TRBV19,ASSIGRASGSGVAKNIQY
TRBJ1-5,TRBV28,AINDRGGYQPQH
TRBJ2-4,TRBV2,ASSEAHSGSGGVAKNIQY
TRBJ1-5,TRBV27,ASSLPTSTESQPQH
TRBJ1-4,TRBV12-5,ASGSQTGEGFEEKLF
TRBJ2-5,TRBV29-1,SVVPGLVETQY
TRBJ1-1,TRBV6-5,ASTRQKNTEAF
TRBJ1-1,TRBV4-3,ASSHRLENTEAF
TRBJ2-7,TRBV19,ASSMVFRSSYEQY
TRBJ2-7,TRBV15,ATSRGQPAYEQY